The 10 T cell receptor beta chains below all came from one sample that was sequenced in a study of T cell responses to AZD1222 COVID-19 vaccine. The data were produced by immunoSEQ multiplex PCR, yet TCRdb's version contains in-frame clones alone and is incomplete. The top ten clones hold approximately 4.5% of a sample with under 200,000 clones, roughly 90% of them seen once. The specimen was peripheral blood, collected 28 days after the second AZD1222 dose. Receptor source: an adult who received the AZD1222 COVID-19 vaccine.

The chain links TRBV29-1 to TRBJ1-1; D may be TRBD1 (5 bases). Germline V lookup: CDR1 SQVTM, CDR2 ANQGSEA. The V end was cut by 4 bases, the J end by 0 bases, with 6 bases between. There are 12 residues in the CDR3. In DNA, the CDR3 is TGCAGCGTTGGGGGGGTGAACACTGAAGCTTTCTTT. Protein product: CSVGGVNTEAFF.

The chain has TRBV5-4 and TRBJ1-2; possible D gene TRBD1, 5 bases. This CDR3 comprises 14 residues. Germline V lookup: CDR1 SGHNT, CDR2 YYREEE (reference sequence). The ends were cut back, 3 bases at V and 4 bases at J, with 13 bases in the middle. As DNA, the CDR3 is TGTGCCAGCAGCTCGGGACTCCCGGGCTATGGCTACACCTTC. Translation gives CASSSGLPGYGYTF.

CDR3 DNA: TGTGCCATCAGGGGGTCTGGAGAGCAGTACTTC. Its protein is CAIRGSGEQYF. The chain joins TRBV10-3 to TRBJ2-7, with D unresolved. The CDR3 is 11 amino acids. Trimming removed 6 bases at V and 7 bases at J, with 10 bases between. The germline V gene encodes CDR1 ENHRY and CDR2 SYGVKD.

The rearrangement uses TRBV19 and TRBJ1-2; 10 bases align to TRBD1. The CDR3 is made up of 16 amino acids. The trim removed 2 bases at V and 2 bases at J, leaving 5 bases unmatched. Germline V gene sequence: CDR1 LNHDA, CDR2 SQIVND (reference sequence). The CDR3 loop reads CASSITPGQGNYGYTF. CDR3 DNA sequence: TGTGCCAGTAGTATAACTCCGGGACAGGGGAACTATGGCTACACCTTC.

The CDR3 sequence is CASSAQGKAFF. The DNA of the CDR3 is TGTGCCAGCAGTGCCCAGGGCAAAGCTTTCTTT. The rearrangement uses TRBV2 and TRBJ1-1; weak D call: TRBD1 (5 bases). Germline CDR1 is SNHLY and CDR2 is FYNNEI. The CDR3 is 11 amino acids. The V gene lost 4 bases and the J gene lost 9 bases, with 9 bases spanning the gap.

The chain combines TRBV13 with TRBJ2-2; D not resolved. CDR1 and CDR2 (germline): PRHDT, FYEKMQ (reference sequence). The CDR3 covers 13 residues. Trimming took 6 bases from V and 4 from J, leaving 9 bases between them. CDR3 bases: TGTGCCAGCAGTCGGACGGCCACCGGGGAGCTGTTTTTT. As protein: CASSRTATGELFF.

The rearrangement joins TRBV7-9 to TRBJ1-6; D is uncertain. The CDR3 is made up of 14 amino acids. The V end was cut by 1 base, the J end by 10 bases, with 11 bases between. Germline loops: CDR1 SEHNR, CDR2 FQNEAQ (reference sequence). The CDR3 loop reads CASSLDGRESPLHF. The CDR3 DNA sequence: TGTGCCAGCAGCTTAGACGGGAGGGAGTCACCCCTCCACTTT.

V and J are TRBV5-1 and TRBJ1-2, with a weak D call TRBD1 (5 bases). The CDR3 extends over 13 amino acids. V lost 4 bases, J lost 3 bases, and 10 bases lay in between. Looked up from germline, CDR1 is SGHRS and CDR2 is YFSETQ. CDR3: CASSPSGDYGYTF. The CDR3 DNA reads as TGCGCCAGCAGCCCCTCGGGGGACTATGGCTACACCTTC. Complete variable domain (other parts from reference TRBV5-1 and TRBJ1-2): KAGVTQTPRYLIKTRGQQVTLSCSPISGHRSVSWYQQTPGQGLQFLFEYFSETQRNKGNFPGRFSGRQFSNSRSEMNVSTLELGDSALYLCASSPSGDYGYTFGSGTRLTVV.

The chain uses TRBV27 and TRBJ2-2; D remains ambiguous. This CDR3 region has 12 residues. With 5 bases removed from V and 6 bases from J, the gap between germline ends came to 7 bases. Germline lookup yields CDR1 MNHEY and CDR2 SMNVEV (reference sequence). CDR3 DNA: TGTGCCAGCAGTGCCCTGGCCGGGGAGCTGTTTTTT. It is translated as CASSALAGELFF.

The V and J genes are TRBV7-9 and TRBJ2-7, with D hard to call. V lost 5 bases to trimming and J lost 4 bases, with 12 bases between them. CDR1 and CDR2 (germline): SEHNR, FQNEAQ (reference sequence). This CDR3 has 13 residues. Here the CDR3 reads CASSLMDGYEQYF. The CDR3 DNA is TGTGCCAGCAGCCTAATGGACGGATACGAGCAGTACTTC.